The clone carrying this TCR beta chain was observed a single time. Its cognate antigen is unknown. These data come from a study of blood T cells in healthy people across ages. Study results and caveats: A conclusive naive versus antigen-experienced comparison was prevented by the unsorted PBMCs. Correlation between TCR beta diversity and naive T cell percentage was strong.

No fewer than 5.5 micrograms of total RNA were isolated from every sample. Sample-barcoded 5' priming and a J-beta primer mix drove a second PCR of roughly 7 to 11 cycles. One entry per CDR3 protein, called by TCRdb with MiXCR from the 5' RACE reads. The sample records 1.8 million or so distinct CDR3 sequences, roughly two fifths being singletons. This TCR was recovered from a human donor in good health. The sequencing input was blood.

The CDR3 coding sequence is TGTGCCAGTGGCAGCGGCAGGGGGAACTATGGCTACACCTTC. It is translated as CASGSGRGNYGYTF. This chain connects TRBV2 to TRBJ1-2, with TRBD1 identical over 7 bases. The germline CDR1 and CDR2 sequences are SNHLY and FYNNEI. The CDR3 extends over 14 amino acids. The junction had 9 bases not matched to a gene; V was cut back by 9 bases and J by 2 bases.